The TCR beta chain under discussion was sequenced for a study of T-cell memory formation after mild COVID-19. There are a few counts of this clonotype. What it binds is not known. Overall study results and limits: Contracting CD4+ clones lay largely in CM and EM, with CD8+ ones residing in EMRA. A subset of responding clones appeared in pre-infection memory, suggesting cross-reactive memory joined. There was a balanced CD4/CD8 profile in clones contracting day 15 to 85, and later expanders leaned CD4+.

This CDR3 is built from 14 residues. Germline V gene data show CDR1 as GTSNPN and CDR2 as SVGIG (reference sequence). V dropped 3 bases and J dropped 6; count of bases not matched to a gene: 8. One entry per CDR3 protein results from TCRdb running MiXCR on the 5' RACE reads. The sample includes approximately 570,000 distinct CDR3 sequences, 15% to 20% of them seen just once. The sequence came from an adult woman who had mild COVID-19 (a few samples of this study predate the infection). Cell type and time point are not known. This rearrangement joins TRBV30 to TRBJ1-2; 9 nucleotides align to TRBD1. The material sequenced was PBMCs or a T cell subset sorted from them (not recorded which). The CDR3 coding sequence is TGTGCCTGGAGATCTGCCCGGGACAGGGATGGCTACACCTTC. Protein: CAWRSARDRDGYTF.